The entry that follows covers one TCR beta chain sequence. The sample originates from a study of blood T cell repertoires in COVID-19. The overall study: Samples taken during acute and convalescent COVID-19 were collected in the United States, Italy and Spain. Nucleic acid was either cDNA or gDNA, and it came from T cells, B-cell-depleted T cells, or PBMCs.

Unmatched junction bases numbered 11, after V lost 3 bases and J lost 3 bases. Germline-derived CDR1 and CDR2 are MNHEY and SVGEGT. This CDR3 is built from 17 residues. Study processing details: Researchers report that nucleated cell counts were estimated from reference gene primer amplification. The method was immunoSEQ multiplex PCR; TCRdb's version includes in-frame clones alone and lacks a portion of them. The D gene and trimming were derived from the DNA, and the V and J assignments and clone size from that table. This table holds more than 200,000 clones, 80% to 90% found once. The sample comprised peripheral blood. This TCR derives from an elderly woman with acute or convalescent COVID-19. The chain carries TRBV6-2 or TRBV6-3 and TRBJ2-5; 9 bases fit TRBD1. The CDR3 DNA reads TGTGCCAGCAGTTATCGGGACAGGGCGATGGGCAAAGAGACCCAGTACTTC. This encodes CASSYRDRAMGKETQYF.